This TCR beta chain was documented in a study of shared clonotypes between healthy human individuals. General observations from the study: Relative to their counterparts shared across all four donors, non-shared clonotypes exhibited diminished generation probabilities.

CD45RO-negative, CCR7-selected cells formed the naive CD8 fraction, which excluded terminally differentiated effector memory CD45RA+ cells. As concerns this clone: The antigen is unknown.

Replicate PCRs run on sorted subsets employed 200 ng DNA, tens of thousands of T cell genomes. Only in-frame clones appear in the TCRdb table, and some are missing; sequencing was by immunoSEQ multiplex PCR. The sample has 600,000 or so clones, about 98% seen once; the top ten hold 0.25% to 0.35%. The clonotype comes from a young man in good health. What was sequenced was naive CD8+ T cells sorted from blood.

The CDR3 nucleotides read TGTGCCAGCAGCTTAAGCGGGAGCTTAAGATCCTACGAGCAGTACTTC. It codes for CASSLSGSLRSYEQYF. The chain employs TRBV7-9 and TRBJ2-7; 8 bases line up with TRBD2. Germline V gene data show CDR1 as SEHNR and CDR2 as FQNEAQ (reference sequence). Trimming removed 2 bases from V and 1 base from J; junction bases left unmatched: 7. The CDR3 consists of 16 residues.